The 22 T cell receptor beta chains below come from one sample, sequenced in a study of cytomegalovirus exposure and HLA in healthy donors. 60 Vbeta and 13 Jbeta primers were used in PCR. Repertoires were generated with immunoSEQ multiplex PCR, while TCRdb's copy carries only in-frame clones and drops some. The table includes a few hundred thousand clones, roughly 70% detected once. The sample taken for sequencing was PBMCs. Receptors originate from a woman in her thirties in good health and CMV-seronegative.

The V call is TRBV30, the J call TRBJ2-3; no reliable D call. This CDR3 comprises 12 residues. Germline CDR1 and CDR2: GTSNPN and SVGIG (reference sequence). V lost 2 bases to trimming and J lost 9 bases, with 12 bases between them. CDR3 DNA sequence: TGTGCCTGGAGTCGCGGATCTGAGACGCAGTATTTT. Translating it yields CAWSRGSETQYF.

V usage is TRBV11-3 and J usage is TRBJ1-2, with 9 bases fitting TRBD1. Germline V gene data show CDR1 as SGHNT and CDR2 as YENEEA. V shed 0 bases and J 5 bases; nucleotides not matched to a gene: 10. The CDR3 extends over 17 amino acids. CDR3 sequence reads: CASSLDPTGTGKYGYTF. The DNA for the CDR3 is TGTGCCAGCAGCTTAGACCCCACCGGGACAGGGAAGTATGGCTACACCTTC.

The chain is built from TRBV7-9 and TRBJ1-3; 10 bases are a match to TRBD1. Per germline, CDR1 SEHNR and CDR2 FQNEAQ (reference sequence). The CDR3 contains 14 residues. V dropped 8 bases and J dropped 5; count of bases not matched to a gene: 6. The CDR3: CASDRDRGRNTIYF. In DNA, the CDR3 is TGTGCCAGCGACAGGGACAGGGGAAGAAACACCATATATTTT.

The chain has TRBV4-2 and TRBJ2-2; D remains unclear. Looked up from germline, CDR1 is LGHNA and CDR2 is YNFKEQ. V dropped 1 base and J dropped 2 bases, with 11 bases sitting between them. The CDR3 totals 16 residues. The CDR3 reads CASSQATGPNTGELFF. CDR3 coding DNA: TGTGCCAGCAGCCAAGCGACGGGTCCTAACACCGGGGAGCTGTTTTTT.

The chain combines TRBV11-2 with TRBJ2-1, with D possibly being TRBD2 (6 bases). From germline, CDR1 is SGHAT and CDR2 FQNNGV. This CDR3 comprises 14 residues. With 2 bases removed from V and 14 bases from J, the gap between germline ends came to 19 bases. The CDR3: CASSLFATSLEKFF. For the CDR3, the DNA is TGTGCCAGCAGCTTATTCGCGACTAGTCTCGAAAAGTTCTTC.

The rearrangement uses TRBV5-1 and TRBJ2-5; D ambiguous. Germline V lookup: CDR1 SGHRS, CDR2 YFSETQ. The V and J ends lost 3 bases and 5 bases respectively, with 5 bases between them. The CDR3 has 11 amino acids. CDR3 amino acids: CASSSLETQYF. The CDR3 nucleotides read TGCGCCAGCAGCTCCTTGGAGACCCAGTACTTC.

The V call is TRBV10-1, the J call TRBJ2-5; D is perhaps TRBD1 (5 bases). Germline V gives CDR1 WNHNN, CDR2 SYGVQD (reference sequence). This CDR3 comprises 13 residues. The ends were cut back, 4 bases at V and 2 bases at J, with 8 bases in the middle. The CDR3 coding sequence is TGCGCCAGCAGTGGGGGCACTCAAGAGACCCAGTACTTC. This gives the protein CASSGGTQETQYF.

The genes are TRBV5-3 and TRBJ1-1; no clear D. TRBV5-3 is assigned to the ORF class and has an uncertain function. The CDR3 is 13 residues long. The ends were cut back, 4 bases at V and 1 base at J, with 8 bases in the middle. CDR3 bases: TGTGCCAGAAGCCCCAACACGAACACTGAAGCTTTCTTT. Its translation: CARSPNTNTEAFF.

The J gene is TRBJ1-1, the V gene TRBV27, with unresolved D. Germline CDR1 reads MNHEY; CDR2 reads SMNVEV (reference sequence). V was clipped by 6 bases and J by 0 bases, with 11 bases between them. The CDR3 consists of 14 residues. The CDR3 DNA reads as TGTGCCAGCAGACCAGGATTCATGAACACTGAAGCTTTCTTT. It codes for CASRPGFMNTEAFF.

This clone was detected only once. The chain has TRBV30 and TRBJ1-5, with 9 positions matching TRBD1. CDR1 and CDR2 (germline): GTSNPN, SVGIG (reference sequence). This CDR3 comprises 15 residues. The V segment lost 3 bases and the J segment 8 bases; nucleotides outside the gene matches: 11. Here the CDR3 reads CAWRRGGTGNKPQHF. As DNA, the CDR3 is TGTGCCTGGAGAAGGGGCGGGACAGGGAATAAGCCCCAGCATTTT.

The rearrangement links TRBV5-4 to TRBJ2-7, with 10 positions matching TRBD1. V was clipped by 0 bases and J by 6 bases; unmatched bases: 3. There are 14 residues in the CDR3. CDR1 and CDR2 from the germline V gene are SGHNT and YYREEE (reference sequence). CDR3 region: CASSLAGTGVEQYF. The CDR3 bases are TGTGCCAGCAGCTTGGCCGGGACAGGGGTCGAGCAGTACTTC.

The chain combines TRBV7-9 with TRBJ1-2; TRBD1 matches 7 bases. The CDR3 loop spans 14 amino acids. Unmatched junction bases numbered 9, after V lost 4 bases and J lost 7 bases. Germline lookup yields CDR1 SEHNR and CDR2 FQNEAQ (reference sequence). The CDR3 protein is CASSSSDRAGGYTF. Here the CDR3 DNA reads TGTGCCAGCAGCTCATCCGACAGGGCCGGTGGCTACACCTTC. The full variable domain, in which reference TRBV7-9 and TRBJ1-2 provide the parts outside the CDR3, is DTGVSQNPRHKITKRGQNVTFRCDPISEHNRLYWYRQTLGQGPEFLTYFQNEAQLEKSRLLSDRFSAERPKGSFSTLEIQRTEQGDSAMYLCASSSSDRAGGYTFGSGTRLTVV.

In this sample, this clone turned up a few times. V usage is TRBV19 and J usage is TRBJ2-5, with a tentative D call TRBD2 (6 bases). The CDR3 is 20 amino acids. Per the germline V gene, CDR1 is LNHDA and CDR2 is SQIVND (reference sequence). Trimming stripped 5 bases from V and 4 bases from J, with 32 bases between. The CDR3 region is CASSLTPPLPRFFGGETQYF. The CDR3 nucleotides are TGTGCCAGTAGTCTAACGCCTCCGCTGCCAAGGTTCTTCGGGGGAGAGACCCAGTACTTC.

This sequence joins TRBV13 and TRBJ2-6, with 10 nucleotides matching TRBD2. The V segment lost 3 bases and the J segment 0 bases; nucleotides outside the gene matches: 2. From germline, CDR1 is PRHDT and CDR2 FYEKMQ (reference sequence). The CDR3 length is 17 residues. In DNA, the CDR3 is TGTGCCAGCAGCTTTAGCGGGGGGCACTCTGGGGCCAACGTCCTGACTTTC. Its protein product is CASSFSGGHSGANVLTF.

CDR3 nucleotide sequence: TGTGCCAGCACCGAAGCAGGGAACGGGTACACTGAAGCTTTCTTT. It specifies CASTEAGNGYTEAFF. V is TRBV7-9 and J is TRBJ1-1, with TRBD1 as a possible D gene (5 bases). The germline CDR1 and CDR2 sequences are SEHNR and FQNEAQ (reference sequence). This CDR3 is 15 amino acids long. The V gene lost 7 bases and the J gene lost 3 bases, with 18 bases spanning the gap.

The chain couples TRBV5-1 to TRBJ2-1, with 11 bases identical to TRBD2. The germline V gene encodes CDR1 SGHRS and CDR2 YFSETQ. The CDR3 contains 14 residues. Trimming removed 0 bases from V and 10 bases from J; junction bases left unmatched: 3. The DNA for the CDR3 is TGCGCCAGCAGCTTGGTGCTAGCGGGGGGAGAGCAGTTCTTC. This sequence encodes CASSLVLAGGEQFF. Full variable domain (remainder filled in from reference TRBV5-1 and TRBJ2-1): KAGVTQTPRYLIKTRGQQVTLSCSPISGHRSVSWYQQTPGQGLQFLFEYFSETQRNKGNFPGRFSGRQFSNSRSEMNVSTLELGDSALYLCASSLVLAGGEQFFGPGTRLTVL.

This sequence joins TRBV11-2 and TRBJ2-3; 13 bases are a match to TRBD2. This CDR3 comprises 15 residues. The ends lost 4 bases at V and 6 bases at J; junction bases unmatched: 4. Germline V gene lookup returns CDR1 SGHAT and CDR2 FQNNGV. The CDR3 sequence: CASSSWTSGSDTQYF. The CDR3 DNA follows: TGTGCCAGCAGCTCCTGGACTAGCGGGAGTGATACGCAGTATTTT.

V usage is TRBV28 and J usage is TRBJ2-7; the D gene is possibly TRBD1 (5 bases). The CDR3 length is 14 residues. Germline CDR1 is MDHEN and CDR2 is SYDVKM. V lost 6 bases to trimming and J lost 2 bases, with 14 bases between them. The CDR3 DNA sequence: TGTGCCAGCAGGTCCTGGGGCAGCACCTACGAGCAGTACTTC. Its translation is CASRSWGSTYEQYF.

V usage is TRBV30 and J usage is TRBJ1-5; no definite D call. CDR3 length: 15 residues. V was cut by 1 base and J by 0 bases, with 10 bases left in between. The germline gives CDR1 GTSNPN, CDR2 SVGIG (reference sequence). This CDR3 is CAWSAGRDSNQPQHF. Here the CDR3 DNA reads TGTGCCTGGAGTGCAGGACGGGATAGCAATCAGCCCCAGCATTTT.

The chain recombines TRBV4-1 with TRBJ2-5; 10 positions agree with TRBD2. The J call may be faulty, since TRBJ2-7 better matches the DNA end. The length of the CDR3 is 16 residues. The germline CDR1 and CDR2 sequences are MGHRA and YSYEKL. The DNA for the CDR3 is TGCGCCAGCAGCCAAGAAACTAGCGGGATCCCCAACGAGCAGTACTTC. This gives the protein CASSQETSGIPNEQYF.

V and J are TRBV6-5 and TRBJ2-3; tentatively, D is TRBD2 (6 bases). The germline V gene encodes CDR1 MNHEY and CDR2 SVGAGI. This CDR3 region has 13 residues. Trimming left V 5 bases short and J 4 bases short, with 10 bases between. The CDR3 DNA follows: TGTGCCAGCAGTCCACTAGCTCCAGATACGCAGTATTTT. Translation: CASSPLAPDTQYF.

The chain carries TRBV6-6 and TRBJ1-6, with D perhaps TRBD1 (6 bases). V was pared by 7 bases and J by 6 bases, with 19 bases between. The germline CDR1 and CDR2 sequences are MNHNY and SVGAGI (reference sequence). This CDR3 contains 16 residues. For the CDR3, the DNA is TGTGCCAGCAAGTTCCCCCGGACAGATCTTAATTCACCCCTCCACTTT. Amino acids: CASKFPRTDLNSPLHF.